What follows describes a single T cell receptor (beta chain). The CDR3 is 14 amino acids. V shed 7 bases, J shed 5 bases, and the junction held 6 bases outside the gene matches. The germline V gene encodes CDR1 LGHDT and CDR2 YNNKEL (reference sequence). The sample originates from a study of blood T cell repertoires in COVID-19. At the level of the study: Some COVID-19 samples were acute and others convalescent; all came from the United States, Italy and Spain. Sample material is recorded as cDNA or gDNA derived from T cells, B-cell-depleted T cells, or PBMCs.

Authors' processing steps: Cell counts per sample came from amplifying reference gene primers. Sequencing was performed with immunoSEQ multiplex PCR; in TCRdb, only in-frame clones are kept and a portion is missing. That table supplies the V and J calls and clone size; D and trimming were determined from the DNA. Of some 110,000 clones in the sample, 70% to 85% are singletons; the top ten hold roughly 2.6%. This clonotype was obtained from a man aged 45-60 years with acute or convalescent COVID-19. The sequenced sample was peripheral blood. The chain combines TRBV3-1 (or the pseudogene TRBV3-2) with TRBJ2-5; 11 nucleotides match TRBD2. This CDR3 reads CASTLAGEGETQYF. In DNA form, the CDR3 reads TGTGCCAGCACACTAGCGGGAGAAGGGGAGACCCAGTACTTC.